The 5 T cell receptor beta chains below come from one sample, sequenced in a study of blood T cell repertoires in COVID-19. Assay: immunoSEQ multiplex PCR; the TCRdb copy retains only in-frame clones and omits some. The table records 150,000 or so clones, about 90% of them present only once. What was sequenced was peripheral blood. The receptors were gathered from a man aged 50-59 years with acute or convalescent COVID-19.

This chain joins TRBV24-1 and TRBJ2-2; 7 bases fit TRBD1. CDR1 and CDR2 from the germline V gene are KGHDR and SFDVKD. Unmatched junction bases numbered 13, after V lost 9 bases and J lost 4 bases. There are 16 residues in the CDR3. The CDR3 DNA reads TGTGCCACCTCACACCACAACGCAGGGGGCACCGGGGAGCTGTTTTTT. Translating it yields CATSHHNAGGTGELFF.

The chain recombines TRBV7-2 with TRBJ2-2; D gene uncertain. V gave up 0 bases and J gave up 6 bases, with 11 bases separating them. The CDR3 length is 15 residues. Germline V gene data show CDR1 as SGHTA and CDR2 as FQGNSA. As DNA, the CDR3 is TGTGCCAGCAGCTTAGCGCTACTTAGCTCCGGGGAGCTGTTTTTT. Translated, it gives CASSLALLSSGELFF.

This chain joins TRBV9 and TRBJ1-6, with 7 bases matching TRBD1. This CDR3 is built from 15 residues. V was pared by 5 bases and J by 6 bases, with 8 bases of the junction left unmatched. Germline V gene data show CDR1 as SGDLS and CDR2 as YYNGEE. The CDR3 nucleotides are TGTGCCAGCAGACAGGGGAACAGGGGTAATTCACCCCTCCACTTT. Protein sequence: CASRQGNRGNSPLHF. Full variable domain (outside the CDR3, taken from reference TRBV9 and TRBJ1-6): DSGVTQTPKHLITATGQRVTLRCSPRSGDLSVYWYQQSLDQGLQFLIQYYNGEERAKGNILERFSAQQFPDLHSELNLSSLELGDSALYFCASRQGNRGNSPLHFGNGTRLTVT.

The rearrangement joins TRBV24-1 to TRBJ2-3; D gene uncertain. Per germline, CDR1 KGHDR and CDR2 SFDVKD. This CDR3 contains 16 residues. V lost 3 bases to trimming and J lost 0 bases, with 12 bases between them. Here the CDR3 reads CATSDARYPSTDTQYF. CDR3 DNA: TGTGCCACCAGTGATGCGCGGTACCCTAGCACAGATACGCAGTATTTT.

V is TRBV24-1 and J is TRBJ1-2, with D maybe TRBD1 (6 bases). Per the germline V gene, CDR1 is KGHDR and CDR2 is SFDVKD. V gave up 4 bases and J gave up 8 bases, with 7 bases separating them. This CDR3 contains 11 residues. The DNA for the CDR3 is TGTGCCACCAGTGACACAGGGGGCTACACCTTC. Residues: CATSDTGGYTF.